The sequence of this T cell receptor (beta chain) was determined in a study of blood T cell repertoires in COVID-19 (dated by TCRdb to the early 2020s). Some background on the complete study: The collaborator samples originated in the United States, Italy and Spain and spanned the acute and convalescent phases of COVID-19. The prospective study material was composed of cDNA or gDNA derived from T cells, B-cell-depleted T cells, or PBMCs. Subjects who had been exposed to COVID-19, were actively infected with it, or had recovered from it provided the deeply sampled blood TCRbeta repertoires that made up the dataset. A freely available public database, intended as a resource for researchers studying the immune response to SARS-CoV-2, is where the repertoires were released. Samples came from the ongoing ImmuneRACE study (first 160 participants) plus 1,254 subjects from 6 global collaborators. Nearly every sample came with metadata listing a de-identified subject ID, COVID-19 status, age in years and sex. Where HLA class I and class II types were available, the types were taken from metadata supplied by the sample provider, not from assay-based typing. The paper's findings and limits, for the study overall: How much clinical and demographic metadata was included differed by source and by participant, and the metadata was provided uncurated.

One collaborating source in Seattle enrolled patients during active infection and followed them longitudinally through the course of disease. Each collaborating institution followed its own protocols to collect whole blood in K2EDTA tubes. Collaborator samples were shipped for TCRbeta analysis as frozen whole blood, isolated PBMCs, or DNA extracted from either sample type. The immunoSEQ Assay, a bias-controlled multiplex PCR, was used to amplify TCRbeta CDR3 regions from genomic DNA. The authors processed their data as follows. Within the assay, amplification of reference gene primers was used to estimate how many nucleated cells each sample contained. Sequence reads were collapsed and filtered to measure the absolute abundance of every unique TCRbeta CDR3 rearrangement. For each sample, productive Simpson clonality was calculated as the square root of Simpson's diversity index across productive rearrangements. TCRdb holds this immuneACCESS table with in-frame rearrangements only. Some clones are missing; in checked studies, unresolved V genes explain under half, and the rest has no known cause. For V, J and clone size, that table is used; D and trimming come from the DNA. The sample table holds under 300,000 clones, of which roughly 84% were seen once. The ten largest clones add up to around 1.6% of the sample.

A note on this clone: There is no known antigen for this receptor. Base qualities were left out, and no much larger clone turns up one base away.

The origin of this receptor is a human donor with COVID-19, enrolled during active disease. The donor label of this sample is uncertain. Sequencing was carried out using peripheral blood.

CDR3 protein: CASSDSTGKEQETQYF. The DNA is as follows: TGTGCCAGTAGTGATAGTACAGGGAAAGAACAAGAGACCCAGTACTTC. This sequence uses TRBV19 and TRBJ2-5; TRBD1 might be the D gene, on 6 matching bases. Reading from cysteine to phenylalanine, the CDR3 counts 16 amino acids. This entry keeps only the CDR3 DNA: 48 bases, framed from base 1. Sequences LNHDA (CDR1) and SQIVND (CDR2) are obtained from the germline V gene (reference sequence). V and J lose 5 bases and 2 bases, and a span of 18 bases separates them.